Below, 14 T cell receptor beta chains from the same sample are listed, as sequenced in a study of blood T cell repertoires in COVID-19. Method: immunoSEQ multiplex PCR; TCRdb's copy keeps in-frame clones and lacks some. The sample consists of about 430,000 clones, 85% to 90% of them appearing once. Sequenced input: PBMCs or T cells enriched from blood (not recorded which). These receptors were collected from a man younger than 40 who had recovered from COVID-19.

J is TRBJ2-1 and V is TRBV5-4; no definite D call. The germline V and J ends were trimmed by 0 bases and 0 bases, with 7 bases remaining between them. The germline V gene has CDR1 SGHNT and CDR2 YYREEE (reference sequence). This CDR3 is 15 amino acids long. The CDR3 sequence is CASSLDLSSYNEQFF. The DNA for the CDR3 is TGTGCCAGCAGCTTGGATTTGAGCTCCTACAATGAGCAGTTCTTC.

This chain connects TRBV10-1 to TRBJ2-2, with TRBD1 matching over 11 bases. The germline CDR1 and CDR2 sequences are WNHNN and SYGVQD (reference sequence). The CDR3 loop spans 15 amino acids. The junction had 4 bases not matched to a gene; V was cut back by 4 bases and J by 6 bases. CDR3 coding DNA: TGCGCCAGCAGTGGAACGGGACAGGGGGCCGGGGAGCTGTTTTTT. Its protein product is CASSGTGQGAGELFF.

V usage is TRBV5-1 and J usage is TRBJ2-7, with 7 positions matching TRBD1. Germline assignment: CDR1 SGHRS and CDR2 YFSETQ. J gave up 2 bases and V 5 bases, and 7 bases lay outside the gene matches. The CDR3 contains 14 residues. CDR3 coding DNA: TGCGCCAGCAGTCCGGACAGGAGTACCTACGAGCAGTACTTC. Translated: CASSPDRSTYEQYF.

CDR3 loop: CASSFVGELYSNQPQHF. Written as DNA, the CDR3 is TGTGCCAGCAGTTTTGTCGGGGAGCTCTATAGCAATCAGCCCCAGCATTTT. The chain employs TRBV28 and TRBJ1-5; no reliable D call. The germline gives CDR1 MDHEN, CDR2 SYDVKM. V was pared by 3 bases and J by 0 bases, with 15 bases between. The CDR3 sequence is 17 residues long.

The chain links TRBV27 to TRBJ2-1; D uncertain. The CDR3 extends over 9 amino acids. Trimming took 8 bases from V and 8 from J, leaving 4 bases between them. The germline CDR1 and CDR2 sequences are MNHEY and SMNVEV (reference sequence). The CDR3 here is CASGYEQFF. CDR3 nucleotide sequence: TGTGCCAGCGGCTATGAGCAGTTCTTC.

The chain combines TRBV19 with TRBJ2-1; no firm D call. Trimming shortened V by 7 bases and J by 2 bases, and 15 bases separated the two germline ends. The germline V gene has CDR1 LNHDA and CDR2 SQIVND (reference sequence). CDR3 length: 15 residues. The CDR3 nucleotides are TGTGCCAGTACACGATCCCCGCTAACCTACAATGAGCAGTTCTTC. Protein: CASTRSPLTYNEQFF.

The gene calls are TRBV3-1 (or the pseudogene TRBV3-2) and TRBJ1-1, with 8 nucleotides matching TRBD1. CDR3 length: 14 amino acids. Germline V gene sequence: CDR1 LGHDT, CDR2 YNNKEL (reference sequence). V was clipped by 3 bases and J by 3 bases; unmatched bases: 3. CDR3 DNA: TGTGCCAGCAGCCAGACGGACAGGGACACTGAAGCTTTCTTT. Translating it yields CASSQTDRDTEAFF.

Here the CDR3 DNA reads TGTGCTAGTGGTTTGGCTCATCATAGCGAGACCCAGTACTTC. It codes for CASGLAHHSETQYF. V is TRBV12-5 and J is TRBJ2-5; D not certain. Germline V CDR1 and CDR2: LGHNT, FRNRAP. V lost 1 base to trimming and J lost 5 bases, with 11 bases between them. This CDR3 region has 14 residues.

CDR3 nucleotide sequence: TGTGCCAGCAGTCTCGGTTTCCAAGAGACCCAGTACTTC. Protein product: CASSLGFQETQYF. The rearrangement joins TRBV7-3 to TRBJ2-5; no reliable D call. V lost 6 bases and J lost 1, with 9 bases in between. Germline values: CDR1 SGHTA, CDR2 FQGTGA. There are 13 residues in the CDR3. The full variable domain, in which reference TRBV7-3 and TRBJ2-5 provide the parts outside the CDR3, is GAGVSQTPSNKVTEKGKYVELRCDPISGHTALYWYRQSLGQGPEFLIYFQGTGAADDSGLPNDRFFAVRPEGSVSTLKIQRTERGDSAVYLCASSLGFQETQYFGPGTRLLVL.

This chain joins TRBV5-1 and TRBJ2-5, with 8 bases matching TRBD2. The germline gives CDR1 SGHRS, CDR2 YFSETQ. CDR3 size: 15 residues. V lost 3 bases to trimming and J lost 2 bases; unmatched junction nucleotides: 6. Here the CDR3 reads CASSYLTSGQETQYF. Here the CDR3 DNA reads TGCGCCAGCAGCTATCTCACTAGCGGACAAGAGACCCAGTACTTC.

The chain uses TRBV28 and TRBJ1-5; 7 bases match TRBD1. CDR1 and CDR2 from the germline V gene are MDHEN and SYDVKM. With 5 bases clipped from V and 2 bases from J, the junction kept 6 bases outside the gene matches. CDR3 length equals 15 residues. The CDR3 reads CASSPQGIGNQPQHF. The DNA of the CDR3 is TGTGCCAGCAGTCCACAGGGGATAGGCAATCAGCCCCAGCATTTT. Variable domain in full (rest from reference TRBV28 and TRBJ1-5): DVKVTQSSRYLVKRTGEKVFLECVQDMDHENMFWYRQDPGLGLRLIYFSYDVKMKEKGDIPEGYSVSREKKERFSLILESASTNQTSMYLCASSPQGIGNQPQHFGDGTRLSIL.

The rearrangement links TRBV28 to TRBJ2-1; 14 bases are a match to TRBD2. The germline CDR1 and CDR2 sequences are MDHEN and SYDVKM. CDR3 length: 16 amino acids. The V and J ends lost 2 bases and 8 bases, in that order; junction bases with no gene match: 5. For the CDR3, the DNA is TGTGCCAGCAGTTTACCGGGGACTAGCGGGAGCCATGAGCAGTTCTTC. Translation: CASSLPGTSGSHEQFF. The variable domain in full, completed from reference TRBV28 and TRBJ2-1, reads DVKVTQSSRYLVKRTGEKVFLECVQDMDHENMFWYRQDPGLGLRLIYFSYDVKMKEKGDIPEGYSVSREKKERFSLILESASTNQTSMYLCASSLPGTSGSHEQFFGPGTRLTVL.

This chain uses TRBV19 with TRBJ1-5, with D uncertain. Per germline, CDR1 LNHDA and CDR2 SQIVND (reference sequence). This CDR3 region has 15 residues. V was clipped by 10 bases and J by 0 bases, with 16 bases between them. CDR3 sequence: CATALDINSNQPQHF. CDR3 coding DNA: TGTGCCACAGCACTAGACATTAATAGCAATCAGCCCCAGCATTTT. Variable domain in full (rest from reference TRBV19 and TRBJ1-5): DGGITQSPKYLFRKEGQNVTLSCEQNLNHDAMYWYRQDPGQGLRLIYYSQIVNDFQKGDIAEGYSVSREKKESFPLTVTSAQKNPTAFYLCATALDINSNQPQHFGDGTRLSIL.

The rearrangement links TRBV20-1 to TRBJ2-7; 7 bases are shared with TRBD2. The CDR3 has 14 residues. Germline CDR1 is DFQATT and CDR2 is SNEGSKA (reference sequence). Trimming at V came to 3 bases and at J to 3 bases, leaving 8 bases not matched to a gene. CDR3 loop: CSASRGSSGYEQYF. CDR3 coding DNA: TGCAGTGCTAGTCGTGGGTCTAGCGGCTACGAGCAGTACTTC.